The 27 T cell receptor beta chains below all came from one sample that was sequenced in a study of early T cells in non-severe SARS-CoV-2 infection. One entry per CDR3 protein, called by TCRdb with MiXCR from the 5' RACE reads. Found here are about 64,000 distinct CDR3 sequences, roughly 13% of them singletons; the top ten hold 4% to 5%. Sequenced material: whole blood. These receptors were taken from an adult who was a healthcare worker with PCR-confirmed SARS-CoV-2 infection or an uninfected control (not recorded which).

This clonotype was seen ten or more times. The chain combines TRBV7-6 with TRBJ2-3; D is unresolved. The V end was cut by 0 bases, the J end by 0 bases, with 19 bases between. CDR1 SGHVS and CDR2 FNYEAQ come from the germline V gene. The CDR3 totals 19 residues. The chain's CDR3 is CASSLAIDGRQASTDTQYF. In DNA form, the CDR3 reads TGTGCCAGCAGCTTAGCTATAGATGGACGGCAAGCTAGCACAGATACGCAGTATTTT.

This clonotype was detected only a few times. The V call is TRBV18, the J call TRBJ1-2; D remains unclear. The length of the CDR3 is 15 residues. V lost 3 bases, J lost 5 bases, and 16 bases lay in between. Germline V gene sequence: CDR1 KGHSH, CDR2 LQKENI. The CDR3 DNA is TGTGCCAGCTCACCCGGTATAGTGGATCGGTATGGCTACACCTTC. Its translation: CASSPGIVDRYGYTF.

CDR3 coding DNA: TGTGCCAGTAGTATATCCATAGGACTAGCCAAAAACATTCAGTACTTC. Residues: CASSISIGLAKNIQYF. The chain combines TRBV19 with TRBJ2-4; D perhaps matches TRBD2 (5 bases). Deletions cut 2 bases from V and 0 bases from J, with 11 bases between. Germline V gene sequence: CDR1 LNHDA, CDR2 SQIVND (reference sequence). This CDR3 has 16 residues.

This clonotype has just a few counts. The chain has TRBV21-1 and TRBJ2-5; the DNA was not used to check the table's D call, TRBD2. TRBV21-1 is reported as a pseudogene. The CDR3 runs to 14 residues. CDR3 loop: CASSKGQREETQYF. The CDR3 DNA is TGTGCCAGCAGCAAAGGTCAGCGGGAAGAGACCCAGTACTTC.

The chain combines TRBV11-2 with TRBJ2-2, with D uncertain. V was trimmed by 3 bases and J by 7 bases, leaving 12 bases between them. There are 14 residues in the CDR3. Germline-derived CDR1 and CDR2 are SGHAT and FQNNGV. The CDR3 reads CASSFNSWGGELFF. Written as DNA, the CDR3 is TGTGCCAGCAGCTTTAATAGCTGGGGCGGGGAGCTGTTTTTT.

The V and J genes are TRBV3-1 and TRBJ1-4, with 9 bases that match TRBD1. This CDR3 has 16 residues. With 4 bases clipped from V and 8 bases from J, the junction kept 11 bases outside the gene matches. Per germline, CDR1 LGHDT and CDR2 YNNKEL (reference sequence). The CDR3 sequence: CASSRRPGQGLEKLFF. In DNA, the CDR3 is TGTGCCAGCAGCCGGAGACCGGGACAGGGTTTGGAAAAACTGTTTTTT.

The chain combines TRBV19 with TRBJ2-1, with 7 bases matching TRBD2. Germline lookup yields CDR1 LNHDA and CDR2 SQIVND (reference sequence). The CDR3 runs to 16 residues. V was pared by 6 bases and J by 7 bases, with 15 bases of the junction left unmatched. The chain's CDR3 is CASSPIIAGGSNEQFF. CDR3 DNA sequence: TGTGCCAGTAGCCCTATAATTGCCGGGGGGTCGAATGAGCAGTTCTTC.

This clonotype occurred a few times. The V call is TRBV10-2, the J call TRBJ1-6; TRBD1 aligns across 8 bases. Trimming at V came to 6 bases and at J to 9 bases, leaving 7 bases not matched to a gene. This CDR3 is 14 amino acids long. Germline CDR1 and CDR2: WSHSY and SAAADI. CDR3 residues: CASRKTGEASPLHF. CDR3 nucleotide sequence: TGCGCCAGCAGGAAGACAGGGGAGGCTTCACCCCTCCACTTT.

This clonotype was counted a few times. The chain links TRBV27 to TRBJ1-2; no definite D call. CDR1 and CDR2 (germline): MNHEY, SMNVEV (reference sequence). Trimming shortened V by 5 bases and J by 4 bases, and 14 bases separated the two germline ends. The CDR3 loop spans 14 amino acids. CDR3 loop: CASSPRTEGYGYTF. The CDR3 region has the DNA TGTGCCAGCAGTCCCAGGACGGAGGGCTATGGCTACACCTTC.

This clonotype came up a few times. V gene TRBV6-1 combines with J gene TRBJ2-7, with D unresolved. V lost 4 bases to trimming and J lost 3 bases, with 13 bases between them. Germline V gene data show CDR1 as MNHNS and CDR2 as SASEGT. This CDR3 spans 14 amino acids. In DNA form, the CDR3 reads TGTGCCAGCAGTGTGGCCAGGTACGTCTACGAGCAGTACTTC. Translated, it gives CASSVARYVYEQYF.

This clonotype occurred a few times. The CDR3 reads CASISTGSEQFF. The CDR3 nucleotides are TGTGCCAGCATTTCCACAGGGAGTGAGCAGTTCTTC. J is TRBJ2-1 and V is TRBV6-6, with D possibly TRBD1 on 6 matching bases. CDR1 and CDR2 (germline): MNHNY, SVGAGI (reference sequence). This CDR3 comprises 12 residues. Trimming took off 7 bases at V and 9 bases at J, with 13 bases between the two ends.

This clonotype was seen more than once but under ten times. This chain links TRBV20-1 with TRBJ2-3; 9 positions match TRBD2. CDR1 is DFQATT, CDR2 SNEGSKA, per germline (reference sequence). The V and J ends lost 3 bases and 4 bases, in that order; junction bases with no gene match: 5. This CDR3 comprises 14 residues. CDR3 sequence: CSASTAGGADTQYF. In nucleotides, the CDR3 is TGCAGTGCTAGTACAGCGGGGGGCGCAGATACGCAGTATTTT.

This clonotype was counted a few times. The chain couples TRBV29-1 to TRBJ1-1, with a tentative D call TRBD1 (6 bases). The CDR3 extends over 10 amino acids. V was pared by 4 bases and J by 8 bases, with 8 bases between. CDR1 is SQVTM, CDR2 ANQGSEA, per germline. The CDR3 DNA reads TGCAGCGTTGCGAGGGGGGAAGCTTTCTTT. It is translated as CSVARGEAFF.

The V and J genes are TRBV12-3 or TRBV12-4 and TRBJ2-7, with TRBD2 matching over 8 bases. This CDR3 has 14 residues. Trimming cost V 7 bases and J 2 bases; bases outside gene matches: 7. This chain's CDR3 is CASKVSGATYEQYF. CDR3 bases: TGTGCCAGCAAGGTTAGCGGGGCAACCTACGAGCAGTACTTC.

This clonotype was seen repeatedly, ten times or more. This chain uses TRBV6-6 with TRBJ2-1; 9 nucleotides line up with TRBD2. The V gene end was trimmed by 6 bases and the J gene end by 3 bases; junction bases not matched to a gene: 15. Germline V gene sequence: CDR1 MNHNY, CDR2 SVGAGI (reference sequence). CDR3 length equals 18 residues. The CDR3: CASRPTLVKRGDYNEQFF. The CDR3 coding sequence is TGTGCCAGCAGACCTACCCTGGTGAAGCGGGGGGACTACAATGAGCAGTTCTTC.

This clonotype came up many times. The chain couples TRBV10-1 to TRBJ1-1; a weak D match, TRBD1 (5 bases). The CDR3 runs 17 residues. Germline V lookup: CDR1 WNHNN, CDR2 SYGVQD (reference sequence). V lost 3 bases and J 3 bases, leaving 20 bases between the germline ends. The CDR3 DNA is TGCGCCAGCAGTGATAGCCACTCTCTTCTAGGGGACACTGAAGCTTTCTTT. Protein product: CASSDSHSLLGDTEAFF.

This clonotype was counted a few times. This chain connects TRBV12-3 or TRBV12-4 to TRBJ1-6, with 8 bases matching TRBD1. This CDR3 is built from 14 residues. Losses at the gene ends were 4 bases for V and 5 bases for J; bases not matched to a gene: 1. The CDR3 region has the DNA TGTGCCAGCAGTTGGACAGGGAATAATTCACCCCTCCACTTT. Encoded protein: CASSWTGNNSPLHF.

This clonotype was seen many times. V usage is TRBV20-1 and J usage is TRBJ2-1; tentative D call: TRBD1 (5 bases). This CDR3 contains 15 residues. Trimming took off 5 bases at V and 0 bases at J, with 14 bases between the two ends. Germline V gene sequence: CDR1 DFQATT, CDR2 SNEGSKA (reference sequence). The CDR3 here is CSADDSKDSYNEQFF. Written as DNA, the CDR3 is TGCAGTGCTGATGACAGTAAAGACTCCTACAATGAGCAGTTCTTC.

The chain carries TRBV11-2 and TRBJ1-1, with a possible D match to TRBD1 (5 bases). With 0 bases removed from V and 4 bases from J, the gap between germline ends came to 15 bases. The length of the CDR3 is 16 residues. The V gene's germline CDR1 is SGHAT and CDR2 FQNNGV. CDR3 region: CASSLDLGRAGTEAFF. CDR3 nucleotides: TGTGCCAGCAGCTTAGATCTTGGCAGGGCGGGCACTGAAGCTTTCTTT.

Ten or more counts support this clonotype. CDR3 DNA: TGTGCCAGCAGCCAAGGCACTTGGACAGACTACAATCAGCCCCAGCATTTT. Amino acid sequence: CASSQGTWTDYNQPQHF. The V call is TRBV4-2, the J call TRBJ1-5; a possible D gene is TRBD1 (6 bases). The V end was cut by 1 base, the J end by 3 bases, with 16 bases between. The CDR3 consists of 17 residues. Germline V gene data show CDR1 as LGHNA and CDR2 as YNFKEQ.

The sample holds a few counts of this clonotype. Here the CDR3 reads CASRSGGAINEQFF. The DNA of the CDR3 is TGTGCCAGCAGGAGCGGGGGGGCGATCAATGAGCAGTTCTTC. This chain links TRBV6-5 with TRBJ2-1; 10 bases align to TRBD2. V trimming: 6 bases; J trimming: 6 bases; junction bases outside the gene matches: 5. This CDR3 has 14 residues. CDR1 is MNHEY, CDR2 SVGAGI, per germline.

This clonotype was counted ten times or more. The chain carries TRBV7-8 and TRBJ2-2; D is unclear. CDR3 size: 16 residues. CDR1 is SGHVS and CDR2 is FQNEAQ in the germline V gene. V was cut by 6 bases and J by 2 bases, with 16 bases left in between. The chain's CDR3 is CASRHRRAANTGELFF. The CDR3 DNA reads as TGTGCCAGCAGACACAGAAGGGCAGCTAACACCGGGGAGCTGTTTTTT. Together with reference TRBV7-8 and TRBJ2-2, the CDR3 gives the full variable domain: GAGVSQSPRYKVAKRGQDVALRCDPISGHVSLFWYQQALGQGPEFLTYFQNEAQLDKSGLPSDRFFAERPEGSVSTLKIQRTQQEDSAVYLCASRHRRAANTGELFFGEGSRLTVL.

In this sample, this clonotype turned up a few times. The chain's CDR3 is CASSKPSGSTDTQYF. DNA for the CDR3: TGTGCCAGCAGCAAACCTAGCGGCAGCACAGATACGCAGTATTTT. The V and J genes are TRBV5-6 and TRBJ2-3; 7 nucleotides align to TRBD2. The CDR3 is 15 amino acids. CDR1 is SGHDT and CDR2 is YYEEEE in the germline V gene. V lost 4 bases, J lost 0 bases, and 5 bases stayed unmatched.

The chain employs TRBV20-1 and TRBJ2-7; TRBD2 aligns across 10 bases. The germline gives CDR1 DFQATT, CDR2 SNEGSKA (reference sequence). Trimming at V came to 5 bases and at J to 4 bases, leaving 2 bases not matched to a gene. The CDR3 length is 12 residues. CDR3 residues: CSAVAGGYEQYF. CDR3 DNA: TGCAGTGCTGTAGCGGGGGGTTACGAGCAGTACTTC.

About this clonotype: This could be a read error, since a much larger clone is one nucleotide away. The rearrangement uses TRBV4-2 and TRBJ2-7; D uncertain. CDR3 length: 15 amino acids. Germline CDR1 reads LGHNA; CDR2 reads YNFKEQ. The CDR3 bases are TGTGTCAGCAGCCGATCTGACTCGGACCTCTACGAGCAGTACTTC. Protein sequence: CVSSRSDSDLYEQYF.

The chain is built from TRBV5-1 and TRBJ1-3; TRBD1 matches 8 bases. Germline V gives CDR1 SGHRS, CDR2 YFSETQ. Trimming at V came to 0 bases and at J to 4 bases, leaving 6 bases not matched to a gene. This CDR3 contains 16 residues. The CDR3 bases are TGCGCCAGCAGCTTGGCCGTGGGACAGGCGGGAAACACCATATATTTT. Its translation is CASSLAVGQAGNTIYF.

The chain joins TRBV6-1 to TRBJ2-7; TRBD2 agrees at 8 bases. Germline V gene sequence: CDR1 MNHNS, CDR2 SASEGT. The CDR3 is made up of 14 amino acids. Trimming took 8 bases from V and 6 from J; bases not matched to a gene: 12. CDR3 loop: CASRRGSGESEQYF. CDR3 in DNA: TGTGCCAGCCGAAGGGGTAGCGGGGAATCCGAGCAGTACTTC.